This TCR beta chain came from a study of beta chain features in type 1 diabetes. Regarding the study as a whole: Among type 1 diabetes patients, VDJ junctions had fewer insertions and more deletions. cDNA-based sequencing might over-represent cells highly expressing TCR.

The germline gives CDR1 SGHTA, CDR2 FQGNSA. The CDR3 extends over 14 amino acids. Trimming at V came to 5 bases and at J to 3 bases, leaving 7 bases not matched to a gene. This clone was counted only a few times. Its matching antigen is unknown. The same CDR3 can be traced to other DNA sequences in this sample. All of the isolated RNA was reverse transcribed, so expressed TCRB transcripts were sequenced. Clones were read by immunoSEQ multiplex PCR, and TCRdb kept only the in-frame ones, dropping some. The table lists roughly 230,000 clones, about 10% of them singletons. The sequence came from a woman younger than 30 in good health. This rearrangement joins TRBV7-2 to TRBJ2-7, with 7 bases aligning to TRBD1. Sequenced: naive CD4+ T cells from blood. The CDR3 loop reads CASSPLAGGYEQYF. DNA of the CDR3: TGTGCCAGCAGCCCTCTCGCAGGGGGCTACGAGCAGTACTTC.